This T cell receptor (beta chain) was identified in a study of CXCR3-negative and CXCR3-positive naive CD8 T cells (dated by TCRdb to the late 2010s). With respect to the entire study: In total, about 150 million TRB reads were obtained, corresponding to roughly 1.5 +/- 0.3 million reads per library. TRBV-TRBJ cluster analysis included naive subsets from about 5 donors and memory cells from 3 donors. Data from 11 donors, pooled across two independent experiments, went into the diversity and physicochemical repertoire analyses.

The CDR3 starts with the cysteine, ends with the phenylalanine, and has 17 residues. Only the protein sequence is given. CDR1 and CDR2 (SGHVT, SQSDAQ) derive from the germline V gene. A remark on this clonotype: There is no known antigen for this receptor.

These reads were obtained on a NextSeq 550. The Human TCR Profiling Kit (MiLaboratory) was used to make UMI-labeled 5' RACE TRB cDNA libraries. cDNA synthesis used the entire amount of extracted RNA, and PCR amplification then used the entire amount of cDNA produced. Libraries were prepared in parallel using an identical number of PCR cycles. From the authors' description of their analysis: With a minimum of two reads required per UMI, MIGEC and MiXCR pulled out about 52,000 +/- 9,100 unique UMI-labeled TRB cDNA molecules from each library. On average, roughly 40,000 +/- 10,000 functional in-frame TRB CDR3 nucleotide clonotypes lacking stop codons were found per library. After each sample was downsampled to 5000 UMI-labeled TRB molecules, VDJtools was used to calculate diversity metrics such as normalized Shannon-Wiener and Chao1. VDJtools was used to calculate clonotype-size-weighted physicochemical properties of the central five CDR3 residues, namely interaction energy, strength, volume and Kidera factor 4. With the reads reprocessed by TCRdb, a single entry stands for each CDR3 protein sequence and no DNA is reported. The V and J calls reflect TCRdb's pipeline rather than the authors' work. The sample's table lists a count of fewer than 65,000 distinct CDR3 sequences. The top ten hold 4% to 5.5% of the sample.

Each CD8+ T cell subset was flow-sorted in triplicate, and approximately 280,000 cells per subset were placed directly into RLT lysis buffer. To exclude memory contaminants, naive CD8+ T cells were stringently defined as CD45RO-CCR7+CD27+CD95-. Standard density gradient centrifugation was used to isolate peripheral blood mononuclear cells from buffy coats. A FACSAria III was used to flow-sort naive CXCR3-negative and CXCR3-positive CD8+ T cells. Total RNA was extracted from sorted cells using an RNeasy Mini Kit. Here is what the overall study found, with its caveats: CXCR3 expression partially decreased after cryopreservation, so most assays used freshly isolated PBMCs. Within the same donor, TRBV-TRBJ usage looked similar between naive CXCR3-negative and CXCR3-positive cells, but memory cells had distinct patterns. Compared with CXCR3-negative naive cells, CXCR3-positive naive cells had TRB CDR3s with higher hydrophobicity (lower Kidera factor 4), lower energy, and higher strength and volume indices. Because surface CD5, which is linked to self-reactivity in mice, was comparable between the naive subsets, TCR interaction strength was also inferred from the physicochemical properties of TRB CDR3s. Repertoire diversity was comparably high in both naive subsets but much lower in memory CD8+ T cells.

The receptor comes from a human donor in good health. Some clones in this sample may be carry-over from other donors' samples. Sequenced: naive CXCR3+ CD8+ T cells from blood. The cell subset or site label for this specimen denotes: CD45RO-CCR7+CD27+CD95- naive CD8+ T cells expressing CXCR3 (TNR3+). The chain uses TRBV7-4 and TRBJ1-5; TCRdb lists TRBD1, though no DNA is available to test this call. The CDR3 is CASSFTPTGHSNQPQHF.